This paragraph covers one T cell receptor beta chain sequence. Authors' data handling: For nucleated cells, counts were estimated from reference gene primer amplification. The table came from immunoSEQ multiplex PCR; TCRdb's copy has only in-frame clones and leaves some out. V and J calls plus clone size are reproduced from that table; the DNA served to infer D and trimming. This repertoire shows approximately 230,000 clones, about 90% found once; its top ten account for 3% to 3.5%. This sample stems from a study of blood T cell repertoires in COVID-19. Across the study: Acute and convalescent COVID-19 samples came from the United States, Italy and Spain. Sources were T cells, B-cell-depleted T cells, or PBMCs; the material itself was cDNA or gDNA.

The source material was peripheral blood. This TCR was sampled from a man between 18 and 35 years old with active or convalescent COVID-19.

CDR3 in amino acids: CASSTGFHYGYTF. The CDR3 coding sequence is TGTGCCAGCAGCACAGGGTTTCACTATGGCTACACCTTC. The rearrangement joins TRBV12-3 or TRBV12-4 to TRBJ1-2, with D maybe TRBD1 (6 bases). The CDR3 is made up of 13 amino acids. V was cut by 6 bases and J by 3 bases, with 11 bases left in between.